This T cell receptor beta chain was sequenced during a study of blood T cell repertoires in COVID-19. Across the study: Samples came from the United States, Italy and Spain, spanning acute and convalescent COVID-19. PBMCs, B-cell-depleted T cells, or T cells were the source of the cDNA or gDNA that made up the material.

Patients at the Seattle site were enrolled during active infection and followed longitudinally. CDR3 length: 15 amino acids. V lost 3 bases, J lost 4 bases, and 15 bases lay in between. Germline-derived CDR1 and CDR2 are LNHDA and SQIVND (reference sequence). This clone was counted between two and nine times. In the original workflow: Estimates of nucleated cell counts were drawn from the amplification of reference gene primers. Profiling relied on immunoSEQ multiplex PCR, and the TCRdb table lists in-frame clones only, not all of them. The DNA was the basis for D and trimming; V, J and clone size are from that table. The data hold some 220,000 clones, with about 83% observed a single time.

The material sequenced was peripheral blood. The source is a woman in her 30s with COVID-19, enrolled during active disease. This sequence joins TRBV19 and TRBJ1-1; tentative D call: TRBD1 (5 bases). The CDR3 DNA sequence: TGTGCCAGTAGTATTCCGTGGGGGGGGAGCACTGAAGCTTTCTTT. The encoded protein is CASSIPWGGSTEAFF.